This T cell receptor beta chain was obtained from a study of cytomegalovirus exposure and HLA in healthy donors. Separation from the roughly 600-subject first cohort characterized the roughly 120-subject validation cohort, to which the donors belonged. Sequenced by immunoSEQ multiplex PCR; TCRdb stores in-frame clones only, minus some. The sample carries over 150,000 clones, approximately 86% recorded once. Overall study findings and caveats: The study put some 150 TCR beta chains on its list as cytomegalovirus-associated.

Concerning this clone itself: The antigen is undetermined.

After removal of 7 bases from V and 7 bases from J, the junction contained 24 bases not matched to a gene. Germline loops: CDR1 SNHLY, CDR2 FYNNEI. This CDR3 spans 19 amino acids. The sequenced material came from PBMCs. The chain combines TRBV2 with TRBJ2-1; 8 nucleotides agree with TRBD2. The source is a woman aged 18-29 years in good health and CMV-seronegative. In DNA form, the CDR3 reads TGTGCCAGCACCTCTAGGGTAGGACCAGCGGGGGTGAAGGGGAATGAGCAGTTCTTC. Translating it yields CASTSRVGPAGVKGNEQFF.